The rows below give T cell receptor beta chains drawn from one sample of a study of regulatory T cells in long-lasting Graves disease. TCRdb re-analysed the multiplex PCR reads in MiXCR, keeping a single row per CDR3 protein. The sample has over 450,000 distinct CDR3 sequences, more than 10% seen once. This same sample was also taken into another study, of T cells in Graves' hyperthyroidism and ophthalmopathy.

The sample was peripheral blood mononuclear cells (PBMCs), taken at new diagnosis, from a patient treated with antithyroid drugs. The source is a woman aged 25 to 45 with Graves disease. Each CDR3 is given with its conserved first and last residue. A D gene is named only where the DNA matches it firmly. Clone sizes are given selectively: once, few, many, or a class where the clone is expanded.

j_gene | v_gene | abundance | d_gene | CDR3aa | CDR3nt
TRBJ1-1 | TRBV7-8 | many | - | CASSRLIMNTEAFF | TGTGCCAGCAGCCGTCTGATTATGAACACTGAAGCTTTCTTT
TRBJ2-7 | TRBV7-9 | many | TRBD2 | CASSSRAGDEQYF | TGTGCCAGCAGCTCTCGAGCGGGAGACGAGCAGTACTTC
TRBJ1-1 | TRBV7-9 | many | - | CASSMRPRGNTEAFF | TGTGCCAGCAGCATGAGACCCCGAGGGAACACTGAAGCTTTCTTT
TRBJ1-2 | TRBV28 | many | - | CASSTVNLGQGRWGYTF | TGTGCCAGCAGTACAGTTAACTTGGGTCAGGGACGGTGGGGCTACACCTTC
TRBJ2-1 | TRBV14 | - | TRBD1 | CASSQGHRGPGDEQFF | TGTGCCAGCAGCCAAGGTCACAGGGGACCCGGCGATGAGCAGTTCTTC
TRBJ1-1 | TRBV15 | many | TRBD1 | CATSRQGDTEAFF | TGTGCCACCAGCCGACAGGGAGACACTGAAGCTTTCTTT
TRBJ2-2 | TRBV20-1 | many | - | CSSESETGELFF | TGCTCTAGCGAATCGGAGACCGGGGAGCTGTTTTTT
TRBJ2-7 | TRBV15 | many | - | CATSRPSRTENEQYF | TGTGCCACCAGCAGGCCTTCCCGCACAGAGAACGAGCAGTACTTC
TRBJ2-7 | TRBV11-2 | - | - | CASSLARRVDEQYF | TGTGCCAGCAGTTTAGCCCGCAGGGTGGACGAGCAGTACTTC
TRBJ1-5 | TRBV6-1 | many | TRBD1 | CASSEFTGGFGQPQHF | TGTGCCAGCAGCGAGTTCACAGGGGGCTTCGGGCAGCCCCAGCATTTT
TRBJ2-5 | TRBV7-3 | - | - | CASSLNAGFRETQYF | TGTGCCAGCAGCTTAAATGCAGGGTTTAGGGAGACCCAGTACTTC
TRBJ2-1 | TRBV6-1 | many | - | CASSINKRYNEQFF | TGTGCCAGCAGTATCAACAAAAGATACAATGAGCAGTTCTTC
TRBJ2-3 | TRBV18 | many | - | CASSPPGRAGIADTQYF | TGTGCCAGCTCACCACCGGGCCGGGCAGGGATAGCAGATACGCAGTATTTT
TRBJ2-2 | TRBV11-2 | many | TRBD1 | CASSFGQGAGTGELFF | TGTGCCAGCAGCTTCGGACAGGGGGCGGGCACCGGGGAGCTGTTTTTT
TRBJ1-1 | TRBV29-1 | - | - | CSVGFGRGSEAFF | TGCAGCGTTGGGTTTGGCCGCGGATCCGAAGCTTTCTTT
TRBJ1-1 | TRBV18 | - | - | CASSPPGAMNTEAFF | TGTGCCAGCTCACCACCGGGAGCGATGAACACTGAAGCTTTCTTT
TRBJ2-7 | TRBV20-1 | few | TRBD1 | CSAQGGRNEQYF | TGCAGTGCCCAAGGGGGCAGAAACGAGCAGTACTTC
TRBJ2-1 | TRBV6-9 | - | TRBD1 | CASGSQGVYNEQFF | TGTGCCAGCGGTTCGCAGGGGGTCTACAATGAGCAGTTCTTC
TRBJ2-1 | TRBV7-9 | - | TRBD2 | CASSYAGTSAYNEQFF | TGTGCCAGCAGTTATGCCGGGACTAGCGCGTACAATGAGCAGTTCTTC
TRBJ2-1 | TRBV19 | few | - | CASSHLGGNNEQFF | TGTGCCAGTAGCCATCTAGGGGGAAACAATGAGCAGTTCTTC
TRBJ1-6 | TRBV30 | many | TRBD1 | CAWTGGGGGSPLHF | TGTGCCTGGACTGGCGGAGGGGGCGGTTCACCCCTCCACTTT
TRBJ2-5 | TRBV12-3/TRBV12-4 | many | TRBD2 | CASNSGRAETQYF | TGTGCCAGCAACTCGGGGAGGGCAGAGACCCAGTACTTC
TRBJ2-3 | TRBV27 | many | TRBD2 | CASSPQAGRDTQYF | TGTGCCAGCAGCCCGCAAGCGGGGCGGGATACGCAGTATTTT